These 17 T cell receptor beta chains came from one sample sequenced in a study of beta chain features in type 1 diabetes. Every bit of the isolated RNA underwent reverse transcription, so sequencing read expressed TCRB transcripts. TCRdb's table, derived via immunoSEQ multiplex PCR, lists solely in-frame clones and lacks some. Of hundreds of thousands of clones listed, about 29% are singletons. The sequenced sample consisted of naive CD4+ T cells from blood. The source is a man younger than 35 in good health.

This clone was recorded a few times. The V call is TRBV25-1, the J call TRBJ2-1, with TRBD2 identical over 7 bases. The CDR3 contains 15 residues. V lost 9 bases, J lost 5 bases, and 13 bases stayed unmatched. The germline V gene has CDR1 MGHDK and CDR2 SYGVNS. The DNA for the CDR3 is TGTGCCAGTAAAGCGGGAAGACATCCGGACAATGAGCAGTTCTTC. Residues: CASKAGRHPDNEQFF.

This clone has only one observation. This chain uses TRBV9 with TRBJ2-5; TRBD1 matches 9 bases. The ends lost 3 bases at V and 4 bases at J; junction bases unmatched: 10. CDR1 is SGDLS and CDR2 is YYNGEE in the germline V gene. The CDR3 totals 16 residues. CDR3 bases: TGTGCCAGCAGCGGGTTCCCGGGACAGGGCGCAGAGACCCAGTACTTC. Protein product: CASSGFPGQGAETQYF.

The chain links TRBV28 to TRBJ1-5; 10 nucleotides align to TRBD1. The CDR3 spans 15 residues. V was clipped by 4 bases and J by 6 bases; unmatched bases: 6. Per the germline V gene, CDR1 is MDHEN and CDR2 is SYDVKM. The CDR3 nucleotides read TGTGCCAGCAGTTCCCCGGGACAGGGGATTCAGCCCCAGCATTTT. Translating it yields CASSSPGQGIQPQHF.

The chain couples TRBV14 to TRBJ1-1, with a weak D call TRBD1 (6 bases). The V gene lost 4 bases and the J gene lost 2 bases, with 8 bases spanning the gap. CDR3 length: 13 amino acids. The germline CDR1 and CDR2 sequences are SGHDN and FVKESK. CDR3 sequence: CASSPGTNTEAFF. The CDR3 DNA reads TGTGCCAGCAGCCCCGGGACAAACACTGAAGCTTTCTTT.

This chain links TRBV30 with TRBJ2-5, with 11 positions matching TRBD1. The CDR3 is 16 amino acids. Trimming at V came to 1 base and at J to 5 bases, leaving 9 bases not matched to a gene. Germline V gives CDR1 GTSNPN, CDR2 SVGIG (reference sequence). CDR3 DNA sequence: TGTGCCTGGAGTGGTACCGGGACAGGGGGTGGGGAGACCCAGTACTTC. It codes for CAWSGTGTGGGETQYF.

V is TRBV28 and J is TRBJ2-7, with D possibly matching TRBD2 (6 bases). CDR1 MDHEN and CDR2 SYDVKM come from the germline V gene. The CDR3 sequence is 14 residues long. V lost 7 bases to trimming and J lost 3 bases, with 16 bases between them. CDR3 sequence (DNA): TGTGCCAGCATCCCACGGGGGTCCTTCTACGAGCAGTACTTC. It specifies CASIPRGSFYEQYF.

This clone was observed a handful of times. The same CDR3 can be traced to other DNA sequences in this sample. The chain uses TRBV9 and TRBJ1-2, with a weak D call TRBD1 (5 bases). V lost 0 bases to trimming and J lost 2 bases, with 8 bases between them. The germline CDR1 and CDR2 sequences are SGDLS and YYNGEE. CDR3 length: 14 residues. The CDR3 bases are TGTGCCAGCAGCGTAGGTCAGGGCAACTATGGCTACACCTTC. The encoded protein is CASSVGQGNYGYTF.

V is TRBV6-5 and J is TRBJ2-5; no firm D call. V was clipped by 8 bases and J by 5 bases, with 18 bases between them. Germline assignment: CDR1 MNHEY and CDR2 SVGAGI. CDR3 length: 14 amino acids. This chain's CDR3 is CASGVGGGSETQYF. CDR3 coding DNA: TGTGCCAGCGGCGTGGGTGGTGGGTCGGAGACCCAGTACTTC.

The V gene is TRBV29-1, the J gene TRBJ2-5, with 9 bases lining up with TRBD2. J was trimmed by 3 bases and V by 6 bases; bases with no gene match: 11. This CDR3 has 15 residues. Germline CDR1 SQVTM, CDR2 ANQGSEA. The CDR3 spells CSVSDPGLAKETQYF. DNA of the CDR3: TGCAGCGTGTCTGATCCGGGACTAGCAAAAGAGACCCAGTACTTC.

The chain has TRBV6-1 and TRBJ1-1, with D uncertain. Germline V gives CDR1 MNHNS, CDR2 SASEGT. The CDR3 is made up of 13 amino acids. The V gene lost 4 bases and the J gene lost 6 bases, with 12 bases spanning the gap. CDR3 loop: CASSGDLGAEAFF. CDR3 DNA sequence: TGTGCCAGCAGTGGGGATCTGGGAGCTGAAGCTTTCTTT.

The gene calls are TRBV4-2 and TRBJ2-1; D remains ambiguous. V lost 0 bases and J lost 7, with 7 bases in between. This CDR3 region has 13 residues. The germline V gene encodes CDR1 LGHNA and CDR2 YNFKEQ. CDR3 sequence: CASSQDPGNEQFF. The DNA of the CDR3 is TGTGCCAGCAGCCAAGATCCCGGAAATGAGCAGTTCTTC.

There are a few counts of this clone. The CDR3 is CASKGTRTSEQFF. CDR3 DNA: TGTGCCAGTAAGGGGACTAGAACTAGTGAGCAGTTCTTC. The chain has TRBV9 and TRBJ2-1, with TRBD2 matching over 8 bases. Germline assignment: CDR1 SGDLS and CDR2 YYNGEE. This CDR3 is 13 amino acids long. V lost 8 bases to trimming and J lost 9 bases; unmatched junction nucleotides: 10.

This clone was picked up a small number of times. The chain is built from TRBV7-2 and TRBJ2-1; D gene ambiguous. Trimming cost V 0 bases and J 10 bases, with 7 bases left between them. The CDR3 runs 12 residues. Germline CDR1 reads SGHTA; CDR2 reads FQGNSA. The CDR3 nucleotides read TGTGCCAGCAGCTTAGCGAAACGGGAGCAGTTCTTC. It yields the protein CASSLAKREQFF.

The rearrangement links TRBV29-1 to TRBJ2-3; 12 bases are a match to TRBD2. This CDR3 is 14 amino acids long. Germline-derived CDR1 and CDR2 are SQVTM and ANQGSEA. The V and J ends lost 7 bases and 6 bases, in that order; junction bases with no gene match: 8. The CDR3, as DNA: TGCAGCGGCTCGACTAGCGGGGGCCCGGATACGCAGTATTTT. Translation gives CSGSTSGGPDTQYF.

This clone has a handful of counts. The genes are TRBV29-1 and TRBJ2-7, with D perhaps TRBD2 (7 bases). The CDR3 runs 12 residues. Germline CDR1 is SQVTM and CDR2 is ANQGSEA. Trimming left V 7 bases short and J 0 bases short, with 10 bases between. The CDR3: CSAGGYSYEQYF. CDR3 nucleotide sequence: TGCAGCGCGGGGGGCTACTCCTACGAGCAGTACTTC.

This clone came up a few times. V is TRBV29-1 and J is TRBJ1-2; no reliable D call. Trimming removed 0 bases at V and 8 bases at J, with 10 bases between. CDR3 length: 12 residues. Germline lookup yields CDR1 SQVTM and CDR2 ANQGSEA. CDR3 in DNA: TGCAGCGTTGAAGAATCGTCGGGAGGCTACACCTTC. Protein sequence: CSVEESSGGYTF.

This clone was seen only a few times. The CDR3, as DNA: TGTGCCAGCAGCCGAGAAGGGGGGCCTGATACGCAGTATTTT. Protein: CASSREGGPDTQYF. The rearrangement links TRBV4-2 to TRBJ2-3; D tentatively reads TRBD1 or TRBD2 (6 bases each). CDR1 and CDR2 (germline): LGHNA, YNFKEQ. This CDR3 is 14 amino acids long. V was cut by 4 bases and J by 6 bases, with 14 bases left in between.